The rows below give T cell receptor beta chains drawn from one sample of a study of T cells in Graves' hyperthyroidism and ophthalmopathy. TCRdb independently ran MiXCR on the multiplex PCR reads; one entry per CDR3 protein. The data show under 350,000 distinct CDR3 sequences, 15% to 20% seen once. Sequences were obtained from blood. The source of these receptors is an older woman with Graves' ophthalmopathy. Both conserved end residues are part of each CDR3. Not every row has a clone size; where given, it reads once, few, many or a size class.

TRBV29-1	many	13	TRBJ1-5	CSVTDGGNQPQHF
TRBV11-2	many	15	TRBJ1-6	CASSFDRGRNSPLHF
TRBV14	many	16	TRBJ1-1	CASSQSTGRGNTEAFF
TRBV5-6	few	14	TRBJ1-1	CASSGKPSWTEAFF
TRBV18	many	14	TRBJ2-2	CASSPNGGTGELFF
TRBV4-2	many	18	TRBJ2-3	CASSQAVSGLASTDTQYF
TRBV20-1	many	15	TRBJ2-4	CSAHDIAGGSYIQYF
TRBV20-1	.	15	TRBJ1-3	CSALGTGSSGNTIYF
TRBV29-1	.	13	TRBJ1-1	CSVALGQGTEAFF
TRBV7-2	many	15	TRBJ1-1	CASSFLWTGDTEAFF
TRBV11-3	.	15	TRBJ2-1	CASSLGVGGAIEQFF
TRBV7-3	many	15	TRBJ1-2	CASSVDRSARGGYTF
TRBV10-3	.	11	TRBJ1-3	CATNSGNTIYF
TRBV6-1	many	13	TRBJ2-1	CASSTDDHNEQFF
TRBV29-1	few	16	TRBJ1-5	CSVQDGGWGSNQPQHF